Below are 7 T cell receptor beta chains sequenced from a single sample in a study of T cells expressing NK-cell markers. Each CDR3 protein gets one entry in TCRdb, which reprocessed the 5' RACE reads and gives no DNA. Recorded for this sample: 300,000 to 450,000 distinct CDR3 sequences. Source material: blood T cells: a sorted CD56 or NKG2C T cell subset, CD4+ or CD8+ T cells, or bulk PBMC T cells (not recorded which). The receptors stem from a man between 18 and 69 years old in good health.

The rearrangement joins TRBV12-3 or TRBV12-4 to TRBJ2-3; absent DNA, TCRdb's TRBD2 call cannot be checked. CDR3 length: 17 amino acids. The CDR3 here is CASSLAGTSGSTDTQYF.

V usage is TRBV6-1 and J usage is TRBJ1-5; TCRdb's assignment of TRBD1 cannot be checked, as there is no DNA. The V gene's germline CDR1 is MNHNS and CDR2 SASEGT. This CDR3 is built from 16 residues. The CDR3 loop reads CASSRFGGQGDQPQHF.

This chain links TRBV6-6 with TRBJ2-2; TCRdb designates TRBD2, a call that cannot be tested without DNA. There are 13 residues in the CDR3. Germline CDR1 reads MNHNY; CDR2 reads SVGAGI (reference sequence). CDR3 sequence reads: CASSYSEGGRLFF.

J is TRBJ2-7 and V is TRBV5-1; TCRdb calls TRBD1, which cannot be checked without DNA. This CDR3 spans 19 amino acids. Looked up from germline, CDR1 is SGHRS and CDR2 is YFSETQ. CDR3 loop: CASSATTGTGKRPSYEQYF.

The chain carries TRBV28 and TRBJ1-1; TCRdb outputs TRBD1, but without DNA this stays unchecked. CDR3 length: 14 amino acids. CDR1 and CDR2 (germline): MDHEN, SYDVKM. The CDR3 reads CASIRGGTGTEAFF.

This rearrangement joins TRBV9 to TRBJ1-1. Germline V CDR1 and CDR2: SGDLS, YYNGEE. The CDR3 consists of 15 residues. The CDR3 loop is CASSAGLVENTEAFF.

The V and J genes are TRBV5-1 and TRBJ2-5. Germline V gives CDR1 SGHRS, CDR2 YFSETQ. The CDR3 contains 15 residues. The CDR3 reads CASSLGLLSAETQYF.